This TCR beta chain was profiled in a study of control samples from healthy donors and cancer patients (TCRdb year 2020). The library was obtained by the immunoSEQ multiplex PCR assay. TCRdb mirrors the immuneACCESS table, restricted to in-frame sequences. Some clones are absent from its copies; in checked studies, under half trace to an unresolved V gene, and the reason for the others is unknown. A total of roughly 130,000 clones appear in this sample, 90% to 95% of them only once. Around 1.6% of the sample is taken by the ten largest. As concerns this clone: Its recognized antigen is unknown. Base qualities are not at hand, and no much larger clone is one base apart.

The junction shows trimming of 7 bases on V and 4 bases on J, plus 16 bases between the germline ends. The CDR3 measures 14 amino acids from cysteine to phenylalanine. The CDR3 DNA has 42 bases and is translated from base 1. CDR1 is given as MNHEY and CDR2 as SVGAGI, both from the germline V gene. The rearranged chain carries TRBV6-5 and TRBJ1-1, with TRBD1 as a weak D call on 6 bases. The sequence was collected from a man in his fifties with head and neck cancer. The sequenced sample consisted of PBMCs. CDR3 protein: CASIGGGWGTEAFF. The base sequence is TGTGCCAGCATCGGAGGGGGTTGGGGCACTGAAGCTTTCTTT.